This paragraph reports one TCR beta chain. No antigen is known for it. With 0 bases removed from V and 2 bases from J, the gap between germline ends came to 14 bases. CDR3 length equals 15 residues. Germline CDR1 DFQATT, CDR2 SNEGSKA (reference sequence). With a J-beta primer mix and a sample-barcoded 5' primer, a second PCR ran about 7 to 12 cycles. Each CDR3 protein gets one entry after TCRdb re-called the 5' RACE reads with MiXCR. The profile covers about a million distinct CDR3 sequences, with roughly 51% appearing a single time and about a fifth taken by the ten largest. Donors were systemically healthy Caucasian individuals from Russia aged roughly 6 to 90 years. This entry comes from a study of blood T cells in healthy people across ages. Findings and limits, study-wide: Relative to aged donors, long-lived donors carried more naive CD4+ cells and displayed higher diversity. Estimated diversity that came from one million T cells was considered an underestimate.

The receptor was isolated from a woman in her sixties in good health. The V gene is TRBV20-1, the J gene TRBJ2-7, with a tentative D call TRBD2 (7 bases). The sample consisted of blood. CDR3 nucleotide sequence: TGCAGTGCTAGAGAGGAGGGGGAGGGCCCCTACGAGCAGTACTTC. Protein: CSAREEGEGPYEQYF.